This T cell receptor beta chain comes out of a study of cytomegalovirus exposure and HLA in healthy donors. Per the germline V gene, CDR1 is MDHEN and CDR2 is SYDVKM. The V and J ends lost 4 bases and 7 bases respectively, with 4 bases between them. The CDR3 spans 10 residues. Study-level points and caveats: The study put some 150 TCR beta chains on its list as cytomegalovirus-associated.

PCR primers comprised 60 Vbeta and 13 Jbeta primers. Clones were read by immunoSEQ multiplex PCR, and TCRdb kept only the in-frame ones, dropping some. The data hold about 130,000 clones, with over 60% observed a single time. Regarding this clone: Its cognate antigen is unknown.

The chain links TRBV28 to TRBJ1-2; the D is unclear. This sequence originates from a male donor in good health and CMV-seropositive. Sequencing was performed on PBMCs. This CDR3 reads CASSSFGYTF. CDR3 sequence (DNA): TGTGCCAGCAGTTCCTTTGGCTACACCTTC.